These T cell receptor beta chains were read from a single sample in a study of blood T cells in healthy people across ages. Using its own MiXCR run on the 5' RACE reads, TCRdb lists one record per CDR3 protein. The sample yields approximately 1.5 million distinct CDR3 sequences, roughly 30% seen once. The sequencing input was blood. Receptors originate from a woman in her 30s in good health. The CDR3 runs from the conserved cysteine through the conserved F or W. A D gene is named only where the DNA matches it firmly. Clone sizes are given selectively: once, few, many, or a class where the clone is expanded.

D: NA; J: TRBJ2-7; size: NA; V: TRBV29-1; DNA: TGCAGCGTTGAGAGGGCGAGCGGGTACGAGCAGTACTTC; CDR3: CSVERASGYEQYF
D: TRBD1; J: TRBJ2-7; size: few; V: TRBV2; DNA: TGTGCCAGCAGTGGGGCGGCAGGGGGCATCGAGCAGTACTTC; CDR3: CASSGAAGGIEQYF
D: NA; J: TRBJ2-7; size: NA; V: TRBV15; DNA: TGTGCCACCAGCAGAGTGGGGTCGGGCTACGAGCAGTACTTC; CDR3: CATSRVGSGYEQYF
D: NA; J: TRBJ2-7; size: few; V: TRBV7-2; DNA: TGTGCCAGCGCCCCCGGGGTCAACCCCTACGAGCAGTACTTC; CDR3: CASAPGVNPYEQYF
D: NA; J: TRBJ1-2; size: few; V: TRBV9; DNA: TGTGCCAGCAGCCCCACCCGGGACAAAGGGGGCTACACCTTC; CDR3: CASSPTRDKGGYTF
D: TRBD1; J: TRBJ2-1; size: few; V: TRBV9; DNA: TGTGCCAGCAGCGTAGAGGGGGCGCAGGGTGAGCAGTTCTTC; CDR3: CASSVEGAQGEQFF
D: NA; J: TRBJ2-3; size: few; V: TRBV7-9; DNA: TGTGCCAGCAGCTTAGAGGGGAAGGCAGATACGCAGTATTTT; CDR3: CASSLEGKADTQYF
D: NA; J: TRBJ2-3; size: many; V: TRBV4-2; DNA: TGTGCCAGCAGCCAAGAAGGCGCAGATACGCAGTATTTT; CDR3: CASSQEGADTQYF
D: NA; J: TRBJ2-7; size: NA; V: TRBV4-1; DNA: TGCGCCAGCAGCCAAGTGGGCAAGCAGTACGAGCAGTACTTC; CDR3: CASSQVGKQYEQYF
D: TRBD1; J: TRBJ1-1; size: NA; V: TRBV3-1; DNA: TGTGCCAGCAGTAACAGGGGGGAAACTGAAGCTTTCTTT; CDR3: CASSNRGETEAFF
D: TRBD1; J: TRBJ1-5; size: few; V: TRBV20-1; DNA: TGCAGTGCTCTTGACAGGGGCAATCAGCCCCAGCATTTT; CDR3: CSALDRGNQPQHF
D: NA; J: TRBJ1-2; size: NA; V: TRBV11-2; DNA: TGTGCCAGCAGCCGGACCACTACAAGATTCTATGGCTACACCTTC; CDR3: CASSRTTTRFYGYTF
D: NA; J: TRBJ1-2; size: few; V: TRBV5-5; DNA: TGTGCCAGCACTGACTATGACCCGGACCCCTATGGCTACACCTTC; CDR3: CASTDYDPDPYGYTF
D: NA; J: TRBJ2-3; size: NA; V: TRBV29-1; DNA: TGCAGCGTGGGGCCTAGCCCCACTCTTGGCACGCAGTATTTT; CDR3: CSVGPSPTLGTQYF
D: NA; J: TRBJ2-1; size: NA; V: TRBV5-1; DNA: TGCGCCAGCAGCTTCGCCACTAGTACTTTTATGAATGAGCAGTTCTTC; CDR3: CASSFATSTFMNEQFF
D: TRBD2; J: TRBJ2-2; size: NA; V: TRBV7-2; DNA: TGTGCCAGCAGCTTAGCGGGACTAGCGGGGGGGCACGCCGGGGAGCTGTTTTTT; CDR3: CASSLAGLAGGHAGELFF
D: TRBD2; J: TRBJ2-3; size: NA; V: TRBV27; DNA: TGTACCACCCCAGGACTAGCGGGACCAGGTACGCAGTATTTT; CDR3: CTTPGLAGPGTQYF
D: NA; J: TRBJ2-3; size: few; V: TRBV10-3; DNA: TGTGCCTCCAGTAAGGCGGGGGCCGGAGATACGCAGTATTTT; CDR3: CASSKAGAGDTQYF